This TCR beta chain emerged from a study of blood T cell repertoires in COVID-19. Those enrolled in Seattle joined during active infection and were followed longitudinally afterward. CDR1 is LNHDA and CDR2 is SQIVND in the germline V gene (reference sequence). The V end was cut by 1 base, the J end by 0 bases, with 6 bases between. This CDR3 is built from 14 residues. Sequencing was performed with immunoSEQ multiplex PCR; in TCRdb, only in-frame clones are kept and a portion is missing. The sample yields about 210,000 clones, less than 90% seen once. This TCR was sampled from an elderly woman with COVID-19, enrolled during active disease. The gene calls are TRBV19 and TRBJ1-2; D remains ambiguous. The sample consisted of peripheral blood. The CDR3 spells CASSIASANYGYTF. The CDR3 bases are TGTGCCAGTAGTATAGCATCAGCTAACTATGGCTACACCTTC. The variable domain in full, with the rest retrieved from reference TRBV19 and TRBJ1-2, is DGGITQSPKYLFRKEGQNVTLSCEQNLNHDAMYWYRQDPGQGLRLIYYSQIVNDFQKGDIAEGYSVSREKKESFPLTVTSAQKNPTAFYLCASSIASANYGYTFGSGTRLTVV.